The present entry profiles one TCR beta chain with its context. Germline-derived CDR1 and CDR2 are SEHNR and FQNEAQ (reference sequence). Deletions cut 0 bases from V and 1 base from J, with 19 bases between. CDR3 size: 19 residues. The entry originates in a study of blood T cell repertoires in COVID-19. Background on the study: Samples of COVID-19 (acute and convalescent) were obtained from the United States, Italy and Spain. T cells, B-cell-depleted T cells, or PBMCs supplied cDNA or gDNA.

All enrollees were roughly 18 to 90 years old and from 20 to 25 US areas. Cohort allocation depended upon clinical history that participants reported. Sequencing was performed with immunoSEQ multiplex PCR; in TCRdb, only in-frame clones are kept and a portion is missing. The sample comprises under 200,000 clones, about 84% of which are singletons, and about 5.6% rests with the top ten. Specimen: PBMCs or T cells enriched from blood (not recorded which). The chain couples TRBV7-9 to TRBJ2-1; D uncertain. The sequence was obtained from a man aged 40-50 years with acute COVID-19. For the CDR3, the DNA is TGTGCCAGCAGCTTAGCGCCCCCCTCTCTAGGCGAATCCTACAATGAGCAGTTCTTC. The encoded protein is CASSLAPPSLGESYNEQFF.